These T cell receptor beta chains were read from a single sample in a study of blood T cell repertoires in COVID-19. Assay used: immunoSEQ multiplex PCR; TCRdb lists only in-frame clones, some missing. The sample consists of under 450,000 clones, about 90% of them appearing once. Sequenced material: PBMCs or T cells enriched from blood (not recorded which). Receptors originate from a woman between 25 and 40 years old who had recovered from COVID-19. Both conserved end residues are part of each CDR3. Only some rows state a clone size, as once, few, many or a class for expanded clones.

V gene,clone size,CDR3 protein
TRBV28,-,CASSLTDRDTYEQYF
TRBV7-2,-,CASSLAGDWTEAFF
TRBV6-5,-,CASSYVRGPYEQYF
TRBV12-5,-,CASGPKRGGTDTQYF
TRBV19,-,CASSIRPTSGRFNEQFF
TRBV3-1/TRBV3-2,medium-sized,CASSNSRDIQETQYF
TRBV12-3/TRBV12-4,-,CASTPGRRTEAFF
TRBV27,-,CASSPTGQIFTGELFF
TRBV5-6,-,CASSPRDSAERWEQYF
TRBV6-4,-,CASSDPLPGLAGGARKTQYF
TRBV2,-,CASSVGTEVEAFF
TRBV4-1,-,CASSSLSTTGGNEQYF
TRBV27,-,CASSSTGSDTIYF
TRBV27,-,CASSDGQGAYGYTF
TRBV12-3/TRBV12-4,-,CASSRVWETQYF
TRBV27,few,CASSFGYGDTEAFF
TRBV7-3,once,CASSLSGPNTEAFF
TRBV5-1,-,CASKGGPTSYGYTF
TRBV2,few,CASSDRGRDNEAFF
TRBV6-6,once,CASSLDYYGYTF
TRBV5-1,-,CASSPGGTGAYEQYF
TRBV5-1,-,CASTPGQGWTDTQYF
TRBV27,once,CASSLSGGAASTDTQYF
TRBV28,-,CASSFAYPDTQYF
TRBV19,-,CASSRSGQGLTTYNEQFF
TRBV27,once,CASRGGNQPQHF
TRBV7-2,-,CASSQNAGTGSYEQYF
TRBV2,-,CATKGTSGAKNIQYF
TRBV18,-,CASSERGEQFF
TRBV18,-,CASSWTLWETQYF
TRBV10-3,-,CAISDLRRGSTAEAFF
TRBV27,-,CASSLLPQGNNQPQHF
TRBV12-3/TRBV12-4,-,CASRGTGNQPQHF
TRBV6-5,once,CASSSRDRGYEQYF
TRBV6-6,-,CASSSGGRIYEQYF
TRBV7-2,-,CASSLEGVSRQPQHF
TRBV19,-,CASSRREGLRDEQFF
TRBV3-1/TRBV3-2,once,CASSPRGGRGRATNEKLFF
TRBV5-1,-,CASSFQGGEKAFF
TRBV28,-,CASSPLWQGATEAFF
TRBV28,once,CASSPSAGGPYNEQFF
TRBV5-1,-,CASSSGPPDSSPKYF
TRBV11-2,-,CASSIDWTNNEQFF
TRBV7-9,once,CASSLDRGAEAFF
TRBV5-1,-,CASSLVPFSGYEQYF
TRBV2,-,CASTLGQGASDTQYF
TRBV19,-,CASSRGLAGANTGELFF
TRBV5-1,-,CASSLDSSVPDTQYF
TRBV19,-,CASSDIPYEQYF